This entry features one TCR beta chain sequence. Its antigen has not been determined. No per-base quality is available; no much larger clone lies one base away. TCRbeta CDR3 regions were amplified from genomic DNA using the immunoSEQ Assay, a bias-controlled multiplex PCR. The original methods were these. The number of nucleated cells in each sample was estimated from the amplification of reference gene primers within the assay. To quantify the absolute abundance of each unique TCRbeta CDR3 rearrangement, sequence reads were collapsed and filtered. For each sample, productive Simpson clonality was calculated as the square root of Simpson's diversity index across productive rearrangements. TCRdb re-hosts the immuneACCESS table, in-frame sequences only. Its copies lack some clones; in the studies checked, an unresolved V gene accounts for under half of them, and the cause for the rest is not known. The DNA was the basis for D and trimming; V, J and clone size are from that table. Counted in this sample were under 300,000 clones; 75% to 90% of them appeared once. In total, the top ten clones hold less than 6% of the sample.

This entry comes from a study of blood T cell repertoires in COVID-19 (dated by TCRdb to 2020 to 2022). In the study overall: Samples covering the acute and convalescent phases of COVID-19 were provided by collaborators in the United States, Italy and Spain. Nearly every sample came with metadata listing a de-identified subject ID, COVID-19 status, age in years and sex. Where available, HLA class I and class II types were taken from metadata supplied by the sample provider and were not determined by assay-based typing. Samples came from the ongoing ImmuneRACE study (first 160 participants) plus 1,254 subjects from 6 global collaborators. The prospective study material was composed of cDNA or gDNA derived from T cells, B-cell-depleted T cells, or PBMCs. The repertoires were released in a freely available public database intended as a resource for research on the immune response to SARS-CoV-2. Subjects who had been exposed to COVID-19, were actively infected with it, or had recovered from it provided the deeply sampled blood TCRbeta repertoires that made up the dataset.

Samples from volunteer blood donors who had recovered from COVID-19 were contributed by a second Seattle source. Collaborating institutions collected whole blood in K2EDTA tubes following their own protocols. Collaborator samples were shipped for TCRbeta analysis as frozen whole blood, isolated PBMCs, or DNA extracted from either sample type. Paper-wide results and their limitations: Clinical and demographic metadata were provided uncurated, with the amount varying by source and participant.

As encoded in the germline V gene, CDR1 is SGHRS while CDR2 is YFSETQ. V is shortened by 4 bases, J by 0 bases, and the region joining them spans 14 bases. The CDR3 runs 15 residues from the cysteine to the phenylalanine. The read is trimmed to its CDR3 DNA, 45 bases read in frame from base 1. Sequenced: peripheral blood. The V gene is TRBV5-1 and the J gene is TRBJ2-7; D gene: possibly TRBD2, on 6 matching bases. The TCR originated in a man aged 55-75 years who had recovered from COVID-19. Here is the DNA: TGCGCCAGCAGCGCGGGGACCTCCCTCTCCTACGAGCAGTACTTC. It encodes CASSAGTSLSYEQYF.